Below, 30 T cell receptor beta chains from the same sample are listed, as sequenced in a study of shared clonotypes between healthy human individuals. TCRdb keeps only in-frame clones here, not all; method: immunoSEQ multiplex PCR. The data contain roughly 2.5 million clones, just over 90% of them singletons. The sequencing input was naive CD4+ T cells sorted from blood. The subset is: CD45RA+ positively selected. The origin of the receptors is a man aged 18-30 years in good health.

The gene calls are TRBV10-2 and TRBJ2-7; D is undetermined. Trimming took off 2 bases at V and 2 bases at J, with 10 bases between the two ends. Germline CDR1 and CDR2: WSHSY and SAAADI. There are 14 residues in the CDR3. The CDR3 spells CASSELMGAYEQYF. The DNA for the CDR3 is TGCGCCAGCAGTGAGCTCATGGGCGCCTACGAGCAGTACTTC.

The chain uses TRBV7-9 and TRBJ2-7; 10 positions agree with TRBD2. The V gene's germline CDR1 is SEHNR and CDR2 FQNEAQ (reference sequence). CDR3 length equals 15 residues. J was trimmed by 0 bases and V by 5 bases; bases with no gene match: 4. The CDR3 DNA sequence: TGTGCCAGCAGCGTAAAGCGGGAGGGCTCCTACGAGCAGTACTTC. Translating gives CASSVKREGSYEQYF. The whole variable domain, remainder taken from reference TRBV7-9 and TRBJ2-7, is DTGVSQNPRHKITKRGQNVTFRCDPISEHNRLYWYRQTLGQGPEFLTYFQNEAQLEKSRLLSDRFSAERPKGSFSTLEIQRTEQGDSAMYLCASSVKREGSYEQYFGPGTRLTVT.

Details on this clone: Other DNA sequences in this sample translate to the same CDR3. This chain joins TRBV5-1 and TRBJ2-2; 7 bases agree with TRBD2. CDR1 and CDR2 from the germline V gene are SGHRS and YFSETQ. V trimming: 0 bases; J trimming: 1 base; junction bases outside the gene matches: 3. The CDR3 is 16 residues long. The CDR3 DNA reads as TGCGCCAGCAGCTTGGGAACTAGCGTGAACACCGGGGAGCTGTTTTTT. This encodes CASSLGTSVNTGELFF.

CDR3 sequence reads: CASSPLSDAKNIQYF. CDR3 sequence (DNA): TGTGCCAGCTCACCACTCTCCGATGCCAAAAACATTCAGTACTTC. The chain recombines TRBV18 with TRBJ2-4; D remains ambiguous. Looked up from germline, CDR1 is KGHSH and CDR2 is LQKENI. Trimming shortened V by 1 base and J by 1 base, and 8 bases separated the two germline ends. The CDR3 is 15 residues long. The full variable domain, with the rest looked up from reference TRBV18 and TRBJ2-4, is NAGVMQNPRHLVRRRGQEARLRCSPMKGHSHVYWYRQLPEEGLKFMVYLQKENIIDESGMPKERFSAEFPKEGPSILRIQQVVRGDSAAYFCASSPLSDAKNIQYFGAGTRLSVL.

This CDR3 is CAWSVMRDTQYF. CDR3 sequence (DNA): TGTGCCTGGAGTGTAATGAGAGATACGCAGTATTTT. This chain joins TRBV30 and TRBJ2-3; no reliable D call. This CDR3 spans 12 amino acids. CDR1 GTSNPN and CDR2 SVGIG come from the germline V gene (reference sequence). Trimming removed 0 bases from V and 5 bases from J, with 6 bases in between.

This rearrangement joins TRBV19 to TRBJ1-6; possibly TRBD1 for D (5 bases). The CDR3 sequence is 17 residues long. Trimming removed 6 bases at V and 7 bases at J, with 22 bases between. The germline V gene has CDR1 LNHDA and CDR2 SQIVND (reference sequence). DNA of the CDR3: TGTGCCAGTAGGACGCGACAGACCCACAGGTTAAATTCACCCCTCCACTTT. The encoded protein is CASRTRQTHRLNSPLHF. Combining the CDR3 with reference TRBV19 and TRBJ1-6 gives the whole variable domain DGGITQSPKYLFRKEGQNVTLSCEQNLNHDAMYWYRQDPGQGLRLIYYSQIVNDFQKGDIAEGYSVSREKKESFPLTVTSAQKNPTAFYLCASRTRQTHRLNSPLHFGNGTRLTVT.

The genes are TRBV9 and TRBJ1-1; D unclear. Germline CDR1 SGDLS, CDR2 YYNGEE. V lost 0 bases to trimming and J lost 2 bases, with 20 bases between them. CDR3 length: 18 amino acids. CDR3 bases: TGTGCCAGCAGCGTAGATGAGGTACATTGGGAGGAAAACACTGAAGCTTTCTTT. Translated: CASSVDEVHWEENTEAFF.

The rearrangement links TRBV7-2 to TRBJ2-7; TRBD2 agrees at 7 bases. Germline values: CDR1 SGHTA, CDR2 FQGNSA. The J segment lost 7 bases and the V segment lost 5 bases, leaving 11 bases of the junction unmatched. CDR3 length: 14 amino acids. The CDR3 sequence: CASSPPGRWGEQYF. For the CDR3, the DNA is TGTGCCAGCAGCCCTCCCGGGAGGTGGGGGGAGCAGTACTTC.

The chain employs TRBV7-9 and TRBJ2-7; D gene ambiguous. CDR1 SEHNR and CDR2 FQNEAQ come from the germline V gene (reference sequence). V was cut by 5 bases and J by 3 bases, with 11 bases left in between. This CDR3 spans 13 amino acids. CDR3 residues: CASSPLISYEQYF. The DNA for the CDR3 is TGTGCCAGCAGCCCTCTTATTAGCTACGAGCAGTACTTC.

CDR3 amino acids: CASSLGQGGEKLFF. Here the CDR3 DNA reads TGTGCCAGCAGCTTGGGACAGGGTGGAGAAAAACTGTTTTTT. V is TRBV21-1 and J is TRBJ1-4; the D segment call TRBD1 is taken from the table without a DNA check. TRBV21-1 is a documented pseudogene. The CDR3 covers 14 residues.

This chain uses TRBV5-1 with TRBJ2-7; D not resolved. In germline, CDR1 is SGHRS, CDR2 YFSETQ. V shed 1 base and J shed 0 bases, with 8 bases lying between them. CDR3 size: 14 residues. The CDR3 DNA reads TGCGCCAGCAGCTTGCCTCAGCTCTCCTACGAGCAGTACTTC. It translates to CASSLPQLSYEQYF.

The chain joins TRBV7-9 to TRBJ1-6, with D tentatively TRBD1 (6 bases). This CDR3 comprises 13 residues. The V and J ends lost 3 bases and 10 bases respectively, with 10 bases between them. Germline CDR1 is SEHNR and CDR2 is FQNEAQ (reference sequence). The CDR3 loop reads CASSFTQGSPLHF. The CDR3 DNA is TGTGCCAGCAGCTTTACACAGGGATCACCCCTCCACTTT.

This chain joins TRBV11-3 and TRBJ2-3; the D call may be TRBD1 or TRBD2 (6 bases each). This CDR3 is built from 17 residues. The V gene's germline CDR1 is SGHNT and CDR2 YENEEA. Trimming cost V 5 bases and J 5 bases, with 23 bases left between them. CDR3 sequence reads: CASSPEGGLGLGDTQYF. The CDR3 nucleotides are TGTGCCAGCAGCCCCGAAGGGGGGCTAGGGCTCGGAGATACGCAGTATTTT.

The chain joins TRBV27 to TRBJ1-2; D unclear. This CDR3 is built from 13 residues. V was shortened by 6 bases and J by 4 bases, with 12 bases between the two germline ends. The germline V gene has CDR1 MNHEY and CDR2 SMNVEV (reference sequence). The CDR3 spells CASREGDAYGYTF. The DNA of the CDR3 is TGTGCCAGCAGAGAAGGAGACGCCTATGGCTACACCTTC.

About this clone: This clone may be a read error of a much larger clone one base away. The CDR3 bases are TGCGCCAGCAGCCAAGATAAAGGGTACACTGAAGCTTTCTTT. Protein product: CASSQDKGYTEAFF. This chain uses TRBV4-1 with TRBJ1-1; D is ambiguous. The CDR3 loop spans 14 amino acids. The germline CDR1 and CDR2 sequences are MGHRA and YSYEKL. V shed 0 bases and J shed 3 bases, with 8 bases lying between them.

The CDR3: CASKLTVANTGELFF. The CDR3 bases are TGCGCCAGCAAACTGACAGTCGCGAACACCGGGGAGCTGTTTTTT. The chain couples TRBV10-2 to TRBJ2-2; perhaps TRBD1 as D (5 bases). The V and J ends lost 7 bases and 0 bases respectively, with 12 bases between them. CDR3 length equals 15 residues. The germline CDR1 and CDR2 sequences are WSHSY and SAAADI.

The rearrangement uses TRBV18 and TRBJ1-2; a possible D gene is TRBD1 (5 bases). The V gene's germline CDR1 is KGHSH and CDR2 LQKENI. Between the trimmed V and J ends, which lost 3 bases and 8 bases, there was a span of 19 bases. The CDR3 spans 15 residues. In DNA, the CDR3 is TGTGCCAGCTCACCCTGGAGGGGAAGACCGGGAGGCTACACCTTC. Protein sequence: CASSPWRGRPGGYTF.

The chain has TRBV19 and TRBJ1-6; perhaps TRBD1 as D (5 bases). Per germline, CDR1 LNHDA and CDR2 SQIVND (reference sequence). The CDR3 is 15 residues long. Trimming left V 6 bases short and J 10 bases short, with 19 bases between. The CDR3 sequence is CASSIVEPWGSPLHF. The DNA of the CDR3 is TGTGCCAGTAGCATTGTCGAGCCCTGGGGGTCACCCCTCCACTTT.

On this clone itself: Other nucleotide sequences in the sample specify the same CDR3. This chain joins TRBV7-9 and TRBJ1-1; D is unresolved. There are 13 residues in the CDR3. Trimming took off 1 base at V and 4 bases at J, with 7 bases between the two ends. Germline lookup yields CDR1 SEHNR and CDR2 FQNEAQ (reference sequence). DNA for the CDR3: TGTGCCAGCAGCTTAGAACCCGGCACTGAAGCTTTCTTT. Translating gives CASSLEPGTEAFF.

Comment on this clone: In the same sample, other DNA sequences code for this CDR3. CDR3 nucleotides: TGTGCCTGGAGTCCTAGGGGGGGCAATCAGCCCCAGCATTTT. As protein: CAWSPRGGNQPQHF. The chain employs TRBV30 and TRBJ1-5; weak D call: TRBD1 (6 bases). CDR3 length equals 14 residues. The germline gives CDR1 GTSNPN, CDR2 SVGIG (reference sequence). Trimming removed 2 bases from V and 2 bases from J, with 10 bases in between.

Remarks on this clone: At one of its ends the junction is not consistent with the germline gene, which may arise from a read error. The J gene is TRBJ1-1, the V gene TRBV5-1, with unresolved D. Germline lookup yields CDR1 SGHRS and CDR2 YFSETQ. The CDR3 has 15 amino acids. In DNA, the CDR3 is TGCGCCAGCAGCCGAGAAAGGAGGAGGAACACTGAAGCCTTCTTT. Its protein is CASSRERRRNTEAFF.

The CDR3, as DNA: TGCGCCAGCAGCACCGCCCGGGGGGAAAAACTGTTTTTT. The encoded protein is CASSTARGEKLFF. The rearrangement links TRBV5-1 to TRBJ1-4, with a possible D match to TRBD1 (5 bases). Looked up from germline, CDR1 is SGHRS and CDR2 is YFSETQ. The CDR3 extends over 13 amino acids. Trimming stripped 4 bases from V and 8 bases from J, with 12 bases between. The complete variable domain, with remaining parts taken from reference TRBV5-1 and TRBJ1-4, reads KAGVTQTPRYLIKTRGQQVTLSCSPISGHRSVSWYQQTPGQGLQFLFEYFSETQRNKGNFPGRFSGRQFSNSRSEMNVSTLELGDSALYLCASSTARGEKLFFGSGTQLSVL.

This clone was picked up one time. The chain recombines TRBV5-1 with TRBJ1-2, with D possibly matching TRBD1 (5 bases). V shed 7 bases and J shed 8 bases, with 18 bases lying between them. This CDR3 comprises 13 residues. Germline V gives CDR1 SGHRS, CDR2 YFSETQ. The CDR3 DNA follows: TGCGCCAGCCGGAAACTTCAGACAGACGGCTACACCTTC. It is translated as CASRKLQTDGYTF.

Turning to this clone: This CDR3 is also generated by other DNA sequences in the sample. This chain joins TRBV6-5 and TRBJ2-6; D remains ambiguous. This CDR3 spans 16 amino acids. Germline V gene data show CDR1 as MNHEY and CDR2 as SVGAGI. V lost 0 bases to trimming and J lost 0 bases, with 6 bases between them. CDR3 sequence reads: CASSYSSGSGANVLTF. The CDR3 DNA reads TGTGCCAGCAGTTACTCGAGTGGCTCTGGGGCCAACGTCCTGACTTTC.

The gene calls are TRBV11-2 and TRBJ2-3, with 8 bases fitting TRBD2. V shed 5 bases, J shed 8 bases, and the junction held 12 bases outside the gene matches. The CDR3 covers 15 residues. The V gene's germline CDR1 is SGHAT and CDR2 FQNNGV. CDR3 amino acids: CASSQSSGGLVTQYF. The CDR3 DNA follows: TGTGCCAGCAGCCAATCCAGCGGGGGCCTGGTTACGCAGTATTTT.

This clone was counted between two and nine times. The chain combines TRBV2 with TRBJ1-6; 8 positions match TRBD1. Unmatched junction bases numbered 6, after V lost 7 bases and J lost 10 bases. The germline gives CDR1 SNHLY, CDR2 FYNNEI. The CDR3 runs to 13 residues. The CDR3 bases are TGTGCCAGCAACGGAGGACAGGGATCACCCCTCCACTTT. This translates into CASNGGQGSPLHF. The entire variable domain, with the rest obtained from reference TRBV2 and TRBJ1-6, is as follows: EPEVTQTPSHQVTQMGQEVILRCVPISNHLYFYWYRQILGQKVEFLVSFYNNEISEKSEIFDDQFSVERPDGSNFTLKIRSTKLEDSAMYFCASNGGQGSPLHFGNGTRLTVT.

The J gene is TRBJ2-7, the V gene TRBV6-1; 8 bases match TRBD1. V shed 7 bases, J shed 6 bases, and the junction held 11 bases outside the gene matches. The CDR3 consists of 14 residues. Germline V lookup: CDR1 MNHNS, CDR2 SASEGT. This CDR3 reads CASNPGQAFSEQYF. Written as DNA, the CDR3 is TGTGCCAGCAACCCGGGACAGGCTTTCTCCGAGCAGTACTTC.

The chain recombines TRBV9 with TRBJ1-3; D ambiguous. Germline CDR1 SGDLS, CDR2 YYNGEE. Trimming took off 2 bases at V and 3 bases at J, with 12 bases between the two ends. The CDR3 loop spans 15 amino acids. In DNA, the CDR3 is TGTGCCAGCAGCGTCGGAGGGTTCTTTGGAAACACCATATATTTT. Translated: CASSVGGFFGNTIYF.

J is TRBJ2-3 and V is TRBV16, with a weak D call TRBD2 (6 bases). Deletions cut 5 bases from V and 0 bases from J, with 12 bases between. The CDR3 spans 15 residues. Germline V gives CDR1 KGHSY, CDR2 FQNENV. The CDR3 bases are TGTGCCAGCAGCGATCGCGGGGAGAGCACAGATACGCAGTATTTT. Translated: CASSDRGESTDTQYF.

The CDR3 loop reads CATTQGLAEAFF. As DNA, the CDR3 is TGTGCCACCACACAGGGGCTAGCTGAAGCTTTCTTT. The chain combines TRBV18 with TRBJ1-1, with 7 bases that match TRBD1. Germline values: CDR1 KGHSH, CDR2 LQKENI. The CDR3 is 12 amino acids. With 10 bases clipped from V and 6 bases from J, the junction kept 8 bases outside the gene matches.